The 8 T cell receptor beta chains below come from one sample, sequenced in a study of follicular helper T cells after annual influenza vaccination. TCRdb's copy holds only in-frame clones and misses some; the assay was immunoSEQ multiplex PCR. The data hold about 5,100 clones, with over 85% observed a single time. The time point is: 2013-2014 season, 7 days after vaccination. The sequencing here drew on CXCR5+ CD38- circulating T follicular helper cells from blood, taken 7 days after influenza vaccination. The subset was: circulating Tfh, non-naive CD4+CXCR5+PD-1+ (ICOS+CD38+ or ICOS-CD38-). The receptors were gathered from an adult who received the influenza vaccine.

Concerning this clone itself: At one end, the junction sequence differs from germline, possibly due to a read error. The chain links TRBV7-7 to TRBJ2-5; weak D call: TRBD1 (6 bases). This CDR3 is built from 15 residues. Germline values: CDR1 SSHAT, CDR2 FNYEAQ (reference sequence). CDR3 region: CASSQTTGTAETQYF. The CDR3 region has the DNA TGTGCTAGCAGCCAAACAACAGGGACGGCGGAGACCCAGTACTTC.

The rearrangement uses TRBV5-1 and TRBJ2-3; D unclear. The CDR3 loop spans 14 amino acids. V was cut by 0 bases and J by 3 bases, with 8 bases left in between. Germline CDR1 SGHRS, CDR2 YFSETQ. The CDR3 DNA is TGCGCCAGCAGCTTGGGGGCCAGAACAGATACGCAGTATTTT. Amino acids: CASSLGARTDTQYF.

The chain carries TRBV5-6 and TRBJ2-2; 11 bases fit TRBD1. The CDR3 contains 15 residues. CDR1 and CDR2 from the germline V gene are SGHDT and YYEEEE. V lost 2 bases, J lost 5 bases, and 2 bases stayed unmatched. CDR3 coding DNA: TGTGCCAGCAGCTTCCGGGACAGGGGGACCGGGGAGCTGTTTTTT. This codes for CASSFRDRGTGELFF.

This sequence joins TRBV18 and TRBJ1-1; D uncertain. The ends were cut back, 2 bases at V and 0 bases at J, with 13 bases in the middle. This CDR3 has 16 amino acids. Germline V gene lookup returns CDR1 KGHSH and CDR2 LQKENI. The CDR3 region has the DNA TGTGCCAGCTCACCAAGTTCACAAAACCTGAACACTGAAGCTTTCTTT. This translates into CASSPSSQNLNTEAFF.

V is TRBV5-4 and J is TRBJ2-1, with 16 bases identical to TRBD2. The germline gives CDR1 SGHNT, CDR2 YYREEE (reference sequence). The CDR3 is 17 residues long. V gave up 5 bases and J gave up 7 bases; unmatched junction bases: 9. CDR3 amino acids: CASRPPGLAGGMNEQFF. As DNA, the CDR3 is TGTGCCAGCAGGCCGCCGGGACTAGCGGGGGGGATGAATGAGCAGTTCTTC.

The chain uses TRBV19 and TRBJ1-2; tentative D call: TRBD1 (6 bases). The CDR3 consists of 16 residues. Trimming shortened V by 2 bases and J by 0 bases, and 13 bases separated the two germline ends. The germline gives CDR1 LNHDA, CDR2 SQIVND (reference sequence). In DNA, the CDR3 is TGTGCCAGTAGTATATCCGGACAGTCGGCTAACTATGGCTACACCTTC. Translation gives CASSISGQSANYGYTF.

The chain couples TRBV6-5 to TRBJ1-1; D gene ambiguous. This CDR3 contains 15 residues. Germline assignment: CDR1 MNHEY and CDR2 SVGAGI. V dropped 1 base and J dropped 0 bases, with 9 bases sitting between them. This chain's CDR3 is CASSYYPSMNTEAFF. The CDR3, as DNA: TGTGCCAGCAGTTACTACCCCAGTATGAACACTGAAGCTTTCTTT.

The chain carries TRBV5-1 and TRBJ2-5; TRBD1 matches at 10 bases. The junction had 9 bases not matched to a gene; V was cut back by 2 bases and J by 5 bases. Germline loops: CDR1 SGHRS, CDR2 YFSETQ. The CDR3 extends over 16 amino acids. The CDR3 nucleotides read TGCGCCAGCAGCTTCCAAGGACAGGGGGTAGGGGAGACCCAGTACTTC. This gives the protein CASSFQGQGVGETQYF.